This T cell receptor (beta chain) stems from a study of naive and memory T cell subsets. Ligated cDNA underwent four rounds of PCR with nested alpha and beta constant region primers and SP2. TCRdb re-called the UMI-ligation and nested PCR reads with MiXCR, one entry per CDR3 protein. Of around 24,000 distinct CDR3 sequences listed, 5.2% are singletons. Trimming cost V 3 bases and J 3 bases, with 23 bases left between them. The CDR3 has 17 residues. The V gene's germline CDR1 is GTSNPN and CDR2 SVGIG (reference sequence). A UMI-containing oligonucleotide was joined by 3' ligation to the TCR cDNA template.

This receptor was taken from an adult in good health. The rearrangement links TRBV30 to TRBJ1-1; D remains unclear. The sample consisted of blood. CDR3 amino acids: CAWSANVGLDEYTEAFF. CDR3 nucleotides: TGTGCCTGGAGCGCGAATGTAGGGTTGGATGAGTACACTGAAGCTTTCTTT.